There are a few counts of the clone carrying this T cell receptor (beta chain). TCRdb re-called the RACE reads with MiXCR, one entry per CDR3 protein. The table lists 100,000 or so distinct CDR3 sequences, less than 45% of them singletons, with about 2.7% in the top ten. Per the germline V gene, CDR1 is SGHVS and CDR2 is FQNEAQ. The V gene lost 5 bases and the J gene lost 10 bases, with 27 bases spanning the gap. CDR3 length: 17 residues. This sample was included in a study of human T cells and chemical hapten exposure. The time point denotes: patch test 3, about 24 weeks after DPC sensitization. Treatment indicated: therapeutic diphenylcyclopropenone sensitization with weekly scalp DPC.

The sequenced sample was whole blood, obtained in connection with sensitization to the hapten diphenylcyclopropenone (DPC). This sequence originates from a man aged 35 to 55 with alopecia areata. Some clones in this sample may be carry-over from other donors' samples. The chain uses TRBV7-8 and TRBJ2-1; either TRBD1 or TRBD2 may fit D (6 bases each). The CDR3 DNA is TGTGCCAGCAGCATCCCCTGGGGGGCCTCAACACTATGGGAGCAGTTCTTC. Protein: CASSIPWGASTLWEQFF. Full variable domain (remainder filled in from reference TRBV7-8 and TRBJ2-1): GAGVSQSPRYKVAKRGQDVALRCDPISGHVSLFWYQQALGQGPEFLTYFQNEAQLDKSGLPSDRFFAERPEGSVSTLKIQRTQQEDSAVYLCASSIPWGASTLWEQFFGPGTRLTVL.